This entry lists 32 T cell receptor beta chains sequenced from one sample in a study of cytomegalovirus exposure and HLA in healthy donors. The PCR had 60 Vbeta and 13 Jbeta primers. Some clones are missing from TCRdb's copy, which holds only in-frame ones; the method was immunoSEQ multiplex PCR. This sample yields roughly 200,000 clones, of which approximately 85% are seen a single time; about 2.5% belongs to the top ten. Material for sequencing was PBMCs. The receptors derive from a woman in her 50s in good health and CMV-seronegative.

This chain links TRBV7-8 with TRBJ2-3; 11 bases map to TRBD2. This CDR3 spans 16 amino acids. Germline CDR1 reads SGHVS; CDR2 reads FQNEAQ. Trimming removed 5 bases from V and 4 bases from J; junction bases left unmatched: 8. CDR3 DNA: TGTGCCAGCAGCCTAACTCTAGCGGGAGGCTCAGATACGCAGTATTTT. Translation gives CASSLTLAGGSDTQYF. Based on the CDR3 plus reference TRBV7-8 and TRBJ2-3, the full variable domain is GAGVSQSPRYKVAKRGQDVALRCDPISGHVSLFWYQQALGQGPEFLTYFQNEAQLDKSGLPSDRFFAERPEGSVSTLKIQRTQQEDSAVYLCASSLTLAGGSDTQYFGPGTRLTVL.

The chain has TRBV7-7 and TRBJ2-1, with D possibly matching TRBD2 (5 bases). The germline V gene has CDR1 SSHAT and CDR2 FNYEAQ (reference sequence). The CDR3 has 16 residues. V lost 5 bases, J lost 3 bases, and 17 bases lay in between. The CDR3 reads CASSPKRERSYNEQFF. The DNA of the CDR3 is TGTGCCAGCAGCCCAAAACGAGAGCGGAGCTACAATGAGCAGTTCTTC.

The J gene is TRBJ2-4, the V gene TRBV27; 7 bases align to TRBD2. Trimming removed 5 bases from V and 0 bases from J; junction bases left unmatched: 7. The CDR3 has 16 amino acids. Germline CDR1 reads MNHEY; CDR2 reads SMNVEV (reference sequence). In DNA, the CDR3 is TGTGCCAGCAGTCCCGTTGCGGGAGTAGCCAAAAACATTCAGTACTTC. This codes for CASSPVAGVAKNIQYF.

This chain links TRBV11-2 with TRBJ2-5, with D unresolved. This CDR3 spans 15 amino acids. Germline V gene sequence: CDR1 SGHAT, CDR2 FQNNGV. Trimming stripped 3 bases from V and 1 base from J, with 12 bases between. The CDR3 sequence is CASSFRPGFQETQYF. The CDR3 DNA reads TGTGCCAGCAGCTTTCGGCCAGGCTTCCAAGAGACCCAGTACTTC.

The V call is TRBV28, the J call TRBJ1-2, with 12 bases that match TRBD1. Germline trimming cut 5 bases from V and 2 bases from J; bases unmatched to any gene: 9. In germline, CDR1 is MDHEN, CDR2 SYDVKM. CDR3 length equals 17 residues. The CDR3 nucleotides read TGTGCCAGCAGTGTCTCGGGACAGGGGGCAGTAAACTATGGCTACACCTTC. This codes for CASSVSGQGAVNYGYTF.

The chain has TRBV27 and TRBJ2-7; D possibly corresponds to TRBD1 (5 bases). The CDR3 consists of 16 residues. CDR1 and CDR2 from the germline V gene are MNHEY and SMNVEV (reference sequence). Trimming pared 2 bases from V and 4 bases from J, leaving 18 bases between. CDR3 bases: TGTGCCAGCAGTTTAAAGAAAAGGGGTTTTAGATACGAGCAGTACTTC. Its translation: CASSLKKRGFRYEQYF.

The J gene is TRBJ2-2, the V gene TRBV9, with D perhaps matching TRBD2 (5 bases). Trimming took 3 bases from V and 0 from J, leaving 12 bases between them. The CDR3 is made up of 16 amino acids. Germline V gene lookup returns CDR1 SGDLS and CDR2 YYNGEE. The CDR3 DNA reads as TGTGCCAGCAGCGCCAAGAGCGGTGCGAACACCGGGGAGCTGTTTTTT. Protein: CASSAKSGANTGELFF.

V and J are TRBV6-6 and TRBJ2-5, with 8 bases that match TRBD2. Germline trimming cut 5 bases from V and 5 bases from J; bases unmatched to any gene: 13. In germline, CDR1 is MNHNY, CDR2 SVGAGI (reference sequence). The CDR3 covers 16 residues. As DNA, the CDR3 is TGTGCCAGCAGTACCCCGACTGGCGGGAGGATGGAGACCCAGTACTTC. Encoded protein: CASSTPTGGRMETQYF.

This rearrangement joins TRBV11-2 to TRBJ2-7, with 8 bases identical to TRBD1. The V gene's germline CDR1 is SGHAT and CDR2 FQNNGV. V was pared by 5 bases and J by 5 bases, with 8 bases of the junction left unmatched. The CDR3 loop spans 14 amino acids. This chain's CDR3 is CASSPRQGLDEQYF. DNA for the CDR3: TGTGCCAGCAGCCCGAGACAGGGGCTCGACGAGCAGTACTTC.

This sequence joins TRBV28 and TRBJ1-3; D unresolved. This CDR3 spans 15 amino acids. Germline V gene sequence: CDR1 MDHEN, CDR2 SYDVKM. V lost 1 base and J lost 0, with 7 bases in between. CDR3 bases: TGTGCCAGCAGTTTATACAGAGACTCTGGAAACACCATATATTTT. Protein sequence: CASSLYRDSGNTIYF.

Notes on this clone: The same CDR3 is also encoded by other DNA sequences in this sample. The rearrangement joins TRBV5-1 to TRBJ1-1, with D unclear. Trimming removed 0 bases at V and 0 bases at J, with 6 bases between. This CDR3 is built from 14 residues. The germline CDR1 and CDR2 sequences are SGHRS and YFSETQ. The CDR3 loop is CASSLGHMNTEAFF. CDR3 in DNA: TGCGCCAGCAGCTTGGGACATATGAACACTGAAGCTTTCTTT.

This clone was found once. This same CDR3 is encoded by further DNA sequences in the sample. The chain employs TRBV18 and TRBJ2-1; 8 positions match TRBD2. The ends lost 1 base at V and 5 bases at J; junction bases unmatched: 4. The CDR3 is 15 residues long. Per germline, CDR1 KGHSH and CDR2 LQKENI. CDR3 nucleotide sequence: TGTGCCAGCTCACCACGTACTAGCGGCCACAATGAGCAGTTCTTC. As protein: CASSPRTSGHNEQFF.

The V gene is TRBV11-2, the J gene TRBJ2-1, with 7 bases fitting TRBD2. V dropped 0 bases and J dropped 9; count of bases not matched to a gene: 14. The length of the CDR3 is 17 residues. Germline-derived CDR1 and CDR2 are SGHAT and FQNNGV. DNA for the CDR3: TGTGCCAGCAGCTTAGATGGAACGGGCGGGAGAGCGAGTGAGCAGTTCTTC. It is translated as CASSLDGTGGRASEQFF.

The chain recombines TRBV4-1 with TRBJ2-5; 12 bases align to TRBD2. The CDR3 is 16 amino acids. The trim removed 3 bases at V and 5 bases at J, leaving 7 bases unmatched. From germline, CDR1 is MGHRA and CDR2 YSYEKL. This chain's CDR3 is CASSQLGLAGRETQYF. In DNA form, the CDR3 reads TGCGCCAGCAGCCAGCTAGGACTAGCGGGGAGGGAGACCCAGTACTTC.

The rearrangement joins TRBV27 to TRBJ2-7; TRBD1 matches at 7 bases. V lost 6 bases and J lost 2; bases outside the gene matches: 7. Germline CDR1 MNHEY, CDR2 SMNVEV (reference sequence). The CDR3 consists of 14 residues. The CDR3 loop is CASRIPGQTYEQYF. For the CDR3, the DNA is TGTGCCAGCAGAATACCGGGACAGACCTACGAGCAGTACTTC.

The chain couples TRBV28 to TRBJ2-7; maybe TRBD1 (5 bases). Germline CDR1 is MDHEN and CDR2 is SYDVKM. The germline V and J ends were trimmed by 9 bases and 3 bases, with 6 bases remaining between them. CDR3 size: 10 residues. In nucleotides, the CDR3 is TGTGCCAGTAGGGGCTACGAGCAGTACTTC. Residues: CASRGYEQYF.

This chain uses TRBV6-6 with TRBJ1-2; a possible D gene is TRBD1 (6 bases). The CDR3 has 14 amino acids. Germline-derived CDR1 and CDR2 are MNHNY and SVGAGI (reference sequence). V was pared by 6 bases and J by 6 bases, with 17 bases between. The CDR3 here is CASRMDSIKDGYTF. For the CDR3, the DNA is TGTGCCAGCAGGATGGACAGCATAAAGGATGGCTACACCTTC.

The CDR3 nucleotides are TGCGCCAGCAGTTCGGGACAGGGCTACGAGCAGTACTTC. Its protein is CASSSGQGYEQYF. This chain connects TRBV4-3 to TRBJ2-7, with 9 bases that match TRBD1. The germline gives CDR1 LGHNA, CDR2 YSLEER. The CDR3 is made up of 13 amino acids. Trimming removed 6 bases from V and 3 bases from J; junction bases left unmatched: 3.

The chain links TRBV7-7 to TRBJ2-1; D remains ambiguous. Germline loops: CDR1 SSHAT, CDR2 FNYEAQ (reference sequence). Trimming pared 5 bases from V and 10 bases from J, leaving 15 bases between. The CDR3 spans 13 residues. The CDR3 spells CASSPGEAGEQFF. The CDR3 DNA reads TGTGCCAGCAGCCCGGGTGAGGCTGGAGAGCAGTTCTTC. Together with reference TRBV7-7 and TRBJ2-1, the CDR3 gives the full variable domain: GAGVSQSPRYKVTKRGQDVTLRCDPISSHATLYWYQQALGQGPEFLTYFNYEAQPDKSGLPSDRFSAERPEGSISTLTIQRTEQRDSAMYRCASSPGEAGEQFFGPGTRLTVL.

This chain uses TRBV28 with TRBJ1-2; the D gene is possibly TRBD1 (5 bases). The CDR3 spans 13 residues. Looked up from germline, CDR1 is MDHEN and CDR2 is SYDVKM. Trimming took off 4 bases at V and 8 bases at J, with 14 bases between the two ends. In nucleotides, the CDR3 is TGTGCCAGCAGTTCGGGAGGACAATCGGGCTACACCTTC. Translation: CASSSGGQSGYTF.

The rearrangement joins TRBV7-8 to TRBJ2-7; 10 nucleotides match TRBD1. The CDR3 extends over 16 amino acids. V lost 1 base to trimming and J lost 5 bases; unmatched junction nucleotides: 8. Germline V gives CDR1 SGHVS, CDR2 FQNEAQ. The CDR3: CASSLDRQGAFHEQYF. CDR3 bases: TGTGCCAGCAGCTTAGACCGACAGGGGGCCTTCCACGAGCAGTACTTC.

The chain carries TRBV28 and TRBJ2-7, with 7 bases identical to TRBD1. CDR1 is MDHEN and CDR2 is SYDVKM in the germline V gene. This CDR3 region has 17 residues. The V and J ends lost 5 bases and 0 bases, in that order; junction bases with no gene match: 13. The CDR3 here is CASSDPGGRGSSYEQYF. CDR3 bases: TGTGCCAGCAGTGACCCTGGGGGCAGGGGGAGCTCCTACGAGCAGTACTTC.

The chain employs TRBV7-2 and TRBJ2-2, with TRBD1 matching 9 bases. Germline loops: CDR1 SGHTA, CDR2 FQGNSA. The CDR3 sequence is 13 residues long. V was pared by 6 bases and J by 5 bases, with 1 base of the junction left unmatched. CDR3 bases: TGTGCCAGCAGAGGACAGGGGACCGGGGAGCTGTTTTTT. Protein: CASRGQGTGELFF.

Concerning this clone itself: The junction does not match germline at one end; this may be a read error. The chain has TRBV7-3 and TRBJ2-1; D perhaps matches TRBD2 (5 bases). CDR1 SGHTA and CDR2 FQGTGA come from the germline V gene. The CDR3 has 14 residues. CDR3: CASSSSPGVAEPFF. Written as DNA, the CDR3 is TGTGCCAGCAGCTCCTCACCCGGGGTGGCGGAGCCGTTCTTC.

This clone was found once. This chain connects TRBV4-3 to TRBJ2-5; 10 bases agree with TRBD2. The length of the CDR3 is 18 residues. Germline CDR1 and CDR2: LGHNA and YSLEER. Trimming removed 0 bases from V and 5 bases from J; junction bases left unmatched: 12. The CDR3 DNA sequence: TGCGCCAGCAGCCAAGAAAATGTGGCTAGCGGGAGCGGGGAGACCCAGTACTTC. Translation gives CASSQENVASGSGETQYF.

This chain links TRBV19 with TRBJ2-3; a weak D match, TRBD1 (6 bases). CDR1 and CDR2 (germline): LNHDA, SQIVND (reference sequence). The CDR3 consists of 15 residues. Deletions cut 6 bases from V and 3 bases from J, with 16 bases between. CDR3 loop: CASRQGTSPTDTQYF. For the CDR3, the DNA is TGTGCCAGTAGACAGGGTACTTCTCCGACAGATACGCAGTATTTT.

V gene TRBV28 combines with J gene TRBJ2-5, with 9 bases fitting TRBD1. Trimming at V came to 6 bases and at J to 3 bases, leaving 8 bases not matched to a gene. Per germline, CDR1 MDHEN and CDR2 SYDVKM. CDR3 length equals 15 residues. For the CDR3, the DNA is TGTGCCAGCAGATTCTCCCGGGACAGGGAAGAGACCCAGTACTTC. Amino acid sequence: CASRFSRDREETQYF. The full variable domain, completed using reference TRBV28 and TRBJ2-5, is DVKVTQSSRYLVKRTGEKVFLECVQDMDHENMFWYRQDPGLGLRLIYFSYDVKMKEKGDIPEGYSVSREKKERFSLILESASTNQTSMYLCASRFSRDREETQYFGPGTRLLVL.

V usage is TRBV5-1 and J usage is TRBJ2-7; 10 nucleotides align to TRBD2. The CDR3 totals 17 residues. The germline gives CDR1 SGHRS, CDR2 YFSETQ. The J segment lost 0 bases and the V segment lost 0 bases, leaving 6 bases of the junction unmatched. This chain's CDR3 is CASSLAVASGSSYEQYF. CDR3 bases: TGCGCCAGCAGCTTGGCCGTGGCTAGCGGGAGCTCCTACGAGCAGTACTTC.

The CDR3 bases are TGTGCCAGCACCGGGGGGGGGTCTAGCACAGATACGCAGTATTTT. Amino acids: CASTGGGSSTDTQYF. The chain links TRBV27 to TRBJ2-3; 8 nucleotides match TRBD2. The trim removed 7 bases at V and 0 bases at J, leaving 6 bases unmatched. CDR3 length: 15 residues. The germline CDR1 and CDR2 sequences are MNHEY and SMNVEV (reference sequence).

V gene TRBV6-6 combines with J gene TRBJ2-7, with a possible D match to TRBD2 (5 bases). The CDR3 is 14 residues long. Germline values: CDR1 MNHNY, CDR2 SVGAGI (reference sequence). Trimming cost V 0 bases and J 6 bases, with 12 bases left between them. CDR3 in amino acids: CASSYSEATLEQYF. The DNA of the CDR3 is TGTGCCAGCAGTTACTCGGAGGCTACCCTCGAGCAGTACTTC.

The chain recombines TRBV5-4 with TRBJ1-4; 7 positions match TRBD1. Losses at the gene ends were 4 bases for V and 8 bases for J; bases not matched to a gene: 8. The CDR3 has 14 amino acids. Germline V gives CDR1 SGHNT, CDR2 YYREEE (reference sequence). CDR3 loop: CASSPTGAEEKLFF. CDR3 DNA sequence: TGTGCCAGCAGCCCTACAGGGGCGGAGGAAAAACTGTTTTTT.

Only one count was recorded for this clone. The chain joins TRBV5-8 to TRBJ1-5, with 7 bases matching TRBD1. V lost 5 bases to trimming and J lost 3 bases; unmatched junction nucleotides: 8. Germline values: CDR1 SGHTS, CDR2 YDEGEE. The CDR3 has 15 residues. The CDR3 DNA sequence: TGTGCCAGCAGTTTCACAGGGGCCCTCAATCAGCCCCAGCATTTT. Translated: CASSFTGALNQPQHF.